This T cell receptor beta chain was observed in a study of long-term antiretroviral therapy in people with HIV. The length of the CDR3 is 13 residues. V was clipped by 6 bases and J by 0 bases, with 9 bases between them. Germline-derived CDR1 and CDR2 are SNHLY and FYNNEI. Concerning this clone: What it binds is not known.

The assay used was immunoSEQ (version v3.0), run at survey level. Some clones are missing from TCRdb's copy, which holds only in-frame ones; the method was immunoSEQ multiplex PCR. This sample has around 30,000 clones; 85% occur once, and the top ten carry around 10%. Study conclusions and caveats: No data on ART adherence, viral resistance or therapy changes.

The sample here was unsorted PBMCs, taken 2.3 years after starting antiretroviral therapy. The clonotype originates from a man in his forties with HIV. The chain is built from TRBV2 and TRBJ2-7, with a tentative D call TRBD1 (6 bases). The CDR3 reads CASSRDNSYEQYF. CDR3 DNA sequence: TGTGCCAGCAGCCGGGACAACTCCTACGAGCAGTACTTC.